This is a list of T cell receptor beta chains from one sample in a study of shared T cell receptors in the human thymus. TCRdb keeps only in-frame clones here, not all; method: immunoSEQ multiplex PCR. In the table there are roughly 410,000 clones, over 90% of which are singletons. What was sequenced was thymocytes. Receptors were obtained from a human donor. The CDR3 runs from the conserved cysteine through the conserved F or W. A D gene is named only where the DNA matches it firmly. Expanded clones get a size class; other rows say once, few or many, or leave the size out.

>TRBJ2-1|TRBV27|NA|NA
CASSLLPPDEQFF
TGTGCCAGCAGTCTCCTCCCTCCCGATGAGCAGTTCTTC
>TRBJ2-3|TRBV7-2|TRBD2|NA
CASSLDRLAESTDTQYF
TGTGCCAGCAGCTTGGATAGACTAGCGGAAAGCACAGATACGCAGTATTTT
>TRBJ2-7|TRBV11-3|NA|NA
CASSVTVRGRTYEQYF
TGTGCCAGCAGCGTAACGGTCCGGGGGCGGACCTACGAGCAGTACTTC
>TRBJ2-7|TRBV27|NA|NA
CASSSRDYEQYF
TGTGCCAGCAGTTCGAGGGACTACGAGCAGTACTTC
>TRBJ1-1|TRBV11-2|NA|NA
CASSHAWGHTEAFF
TGTGCCAGCAGCCACGCGTGGGGGCACACTGAAGCTTTCTTT
>TRBJ2-7|TRBV29-1|NA|NA
CSVRMRRGVRYEQYF
TGCAGCGTCCGCATGCGCAGGGGGGTCCGCTACGAGCAGTACTTC
>TRBJ2-3|TRBV28|NA|NA
CASSLLGNLTQYF
TGTGCCAGCAGTTTACTAGGGAACCTTACGCAGTATTTT
>TRBJ2-3|TRBV19|NA|once
CASSIAGGTDTQYF
TGTGCCAGTAGTATAGCAGGGGGCACAGATACGCAGTATTTT
>TRBJ2-7|TRBV29-1|TRBD2|NA
CSVLYGPRLAGDEQYF
TGCAGCGTTTTATACGGACCGAGACTAGCGGGCGACGAGCAGTACTTC
>TRBJ2-7|TRBV6-1|TRBD2|NA
CASRTSGSYEQYF
TGTGCCAGCAGGACTAGCGGGAGCTACGAGCAGTACTTC
>TRBJ2-3|TRBV5-4|TRBD2|once
CATSAPPTSGKGDTQYF
TGTGCCACCTCGGCGCCCCCGACTAGCGGGAAAGGAGATACGCAGTATTTT
>TRBJ2-7|TRBV28|NA|NA
CATHSGKGQYF
TGTGCCACCCACTCAGGGAAAGGGCAGTACTTC
>TRBJ2-7|TRBV27|TRBD1|NA
CASSLTLSTGTRGEQYF
TGTGCCAGCAGTTTAACCCTCTCGACAGGGACAAGGGGCGAGCAGTACTTC
>TRBJ2-1|TRBV11-2|TRBD2|NA
CASSSPGEREGPEQFF
TGTGCCAGCAGCTCCCCGGGGGAGCGGGAGGGACCTGAGCAGTTCTTC
>TRBJ2-1|TRBV7-4|TRBD2|NA
CASSLVLAGNYNEQFF
TGTGCCAGCAGCTTAGTACTAGCGGGAAATTACAATGAGCAGTTCTTC
>TRBJ2-2|TRBV5-1|NA|NA
CASSFNTGELFF
TGCGCCAGCAGCTTCAACACCGGGGAGCTGTTTTTT
>TRBJ1-4|TRBV28|TRBD1|once
CASSSKGGGGEKLFF
TGTGCCAGCAGTTCCAAAGGGGGCGGGGGTGAAAAACTGTTTTTT
>TRBJ2-5|TRBV2|TRBD1|NA
CASRIGDRGEETQYF
TGTGCCAGCAGGATTGGGGACAGGGGGGAAGAGACCCAGTACTTC
>TRBJ2-1|TRBV7-2|TRBD1|once
CASSARQGGYNEQFF
TGTGCCAGCAGCGCCCGACAGGGGGGGTACAATGAGCAGTTCTTC
>TRBJ1-3|TRBV5-1|NA|NA
CASSLHDRRTIYF
TGCGCCAGCAGCTTGCATGACAGGAGGACCATATATTTT
>TRBJ2-7|TRBV5-5|NA|once
CASSVALAYEQYF
TGTGCCAGCAGCGTCGCCTTGGCGTACGAGCAGTACTTC
>TRBJ2-7|TRBV6-5|TRBD2|NA
CASSDRLAGLEQYF
TGTGCCAGCAGCGACAGGCTAGCGGGTTTAGAGCAGTACTTC